This T cell receptor (beta chain) was obtained from a study of cytomegalovirus exposure and HLA in healthy donors. The CDR3 totals 16 residues. Trimming took 6 bases from V and 5 from J; bases not matched to a gene: 9. Germline CDR1 SNHLY, CDR2 FYNNEI. This clone has a single count. Its antigen is unknown. Regarding the study as a whole: Most TCR sequences were uncommon, yet certain public TCRs appeared in many donors. Reports described diagnosis of cytomegalovirus status by the classifier as highly specific and sensitive.

Data came from immunoSEQ multiplex PCR; TCRdb stores just in-frame clones and leaves some out. The profile shows approximately 81,000 clones, approximately 93% of them singletons. The sequence derives from a man aged 18-30 years in good health and CMV-seronegative. Material: PBMCs. The chain joins TRBV2 to TRBJ2-1, with 11 bases lining up with TRBD2. Written as DNA, the CDR3 is TGTGCCAGCAGGGGGACTAGCGGACCCCTAGACAATGAGCAGTTCTTC. It translates to CASRGTSGPLDNEQFF.